This T cell receptor (beta chain) was identified during a study of cytomegalovirus exposure and HLA in healthy donors. Findings of the study overall: Published work reported that the classifier diagnosed cytomegalovirus status with high specificity and sensitivity. An analysis was carried out at a later point. It showed that HLA-associated TCR beta chains were more clonally expanded than equally common non-associated chains. As a later analysis showed, several of the most significant clusters appeared to be linked to common viral pathogens. The authors later linked a missense DCLRE1C variant to TCR beta V- and J-gene trimming.

V lost 0 bases and J lost 11, with 25 bases in between. Germline V lookup: CDR1 GTSNPN, CDR2 SVGIG (reference sequence). The CDR3 runs to 16 residues. The PCR employed 60 Vbeta primers together with 13 Jbeta primers. TCRdb's copy holds only in-frame clones and misses some; the assay was immunoSEQ multiplex PCR. The repertoire holds 120,000 or so clones, with approximately 17% as singletons. This clone was found a few times. Antigen unknown. The receptor comes from a female donor in good health and CMV-seropositive. The rearrangement uses TRBV30 and TRBJ1-1, with D possibly being TRBD1 (5 bases). Source material: PBMCs. CDR3 amino acids: CAWSVFLLTGDFGAFF. The CDR3 coding sequence is TGTGCCTGGAGTGTTTTTCTACTAACGGGGGACTTCGGGGCTTTCTTT.